The T cell receptor beta chain under discussion was sequenced for a study of OX40 agonist ivuxolimab in advanced cancers. Study-wide context: Ivuxolimab, an antibody acting as an agonist of OX40 (CD134), was used to treat patients. Ivuxolimab doses were 0.01, 0.1, 0.3, 1.5, 3 or 10 mg/kg every 2 weeks. Three patients, one with hepatocellular carcinoma and two with cutaneous melanoma, responded partially.

Assay: immunoSEQ multiplex PCR; the TCRdb copy retains only in-frame clones and omits some. The sample has 90,000 to 100,000 clones, approximately 90% seen once. In its sample, this clone was seen once. The germline CDR1 and CDR2 sequences are KGHSH and LQKENI. The CDR3 runs to 15 residues. V was pared by 4 bases and J by 0 bases, with 2 bases of the junction left unmatched. The chain recombines TRBV18 with TRBJ2-1; 8 bases are shared with TRBD2. The specimen was CD4+ or CD8+ T cells sorted from blood, collected in a trial of the OX40 agonist ivuxolimab. The clonotype comes from an adult with an advanced solid tumor such as melanoma, head and neck, liver or kidney cancer. DNA for the CDR3: TGTGCCAGCTCACTAGGGACTAGCTCCTACAATGAGCAGTTCTTC. This gives the protein CASSLGTSSYNEQFF.